Following are 15 T cell receptor beta chains from one sample sequenced in a study of CD8 T cells in Susac syndrome. With random hexamers, reverse transcription was performed on about 0.5 to 1 ug of RNA. TCRdb analysed the immunoSEQ multiplex PCR reads with MiXCR anew, one entry per CDR3 protein. The table records approximately 180,000 distinct CDR3 sequences, more than 90% of them present only once. The specimen sequenced was CD4+ T cells from PBMCs. The source of these receptors is a human donor with multiple sclerosis.

The genes are TRBV9 and TRBJ2-5; D gene uncertain. The germline CDR1 and CDR2 sequences are SGDLS and YYNGEE. The V gene lost 0 bases and the J gene lost 0 bases, with 12 bases spanning the gap. This CDR3 region has 16 residues. The CDR3 is CASSVGGATHQETQYF. The CDR3, as DNA: TGTGCCAGCAGCGTAGGCGGAGCGACCCACCAAGAGACCCAGTACTTC. The full variable domain, completed using reference TRBV9 and TRBJ2-5, is DSGVTQTPKHLITATGQRVTLRCSPRSGDLSVYWYQQSLDQGLQFLIQYYNGEERAKGNILERFSAQQFPDLHSELNLSSLELGDSALYFCASSVGGATHQETQYFGPGTRLLVL.

The chain is built from TRBV30 and TRBJ1-1, with D perhaps matching TRBD1 (5 bases). CDR1 is GTSNPN and CDR2 is SVGIG in the germline V gene (reference sequence). V gave up 3 bases and J gave up 5 bases, with 10 bases separating them. The length of the CDR3 is 12 residues. This CDR3 is CAWSREATEAFF. CDR3 nucleotide sequence: TGTGCCTGGAGCAGGGAGGCGACTGAAGCTTTCTTT.

The chain combines TRBV6-1 with TRBJ2-2; no clear D. Germline CDR1 reads MNHNS; CDR2 reads SASEGT. This CDR3 contains 17 residues. Trimming took off 6 bases at V and 0 bases at J, with 17 bases between the two ends. The CDR3 loop reads CASRFGLTKTNTGELFF. The DNA of the CDR3 is TGTGCCAGCAGGTTTGGGCTCACGAAAACGAACACCGGGGAGCTGTTTTTT.

This chain connects TRBV6-1 to TRBJ2-3; the D is unclear. The CDR3 totals 16 residues. Trimming took 5 bases from V and 6 from J, leaving 21 bases between them. Looked up from germline, CDR1 is MNHNS and CDR2 is SASEGT. CDR3 bases: TGTGCCAGCAGTATTGGACCGCCGCCTAATCCCGATACGCAGTATTTT. Encoded protein: CASSIGPPPNPDTQYF.

V is TRBV7-8 and J is TRBJ2-5; TRBD2 is a possible D gene (5 bases). V gave up 5 bases and J gave up 2 bases, with 12 bases separating them. This CDR3 contains 14 residues. Germline CDR1 is SGHVS and CDR2 is FQNEAQ. The CDR3 region has the DNA TGTGCCAGCAGCCTAGGACTGGTTCAAGAGACCCAGTACTTC. Encoded protein: CASSLGLVQETQYF.

V and J are TRBV6-5 and TRBJ2-1; D not resolved. Looked up from germline, CDR1 is MNHEY and CDR2 is SVGAGI. V was trimmed by 4 bases and J by 4 bases, leaving 26 bases between them. The CDR3 is 19 amino acids. The DNA for the CDR3 is TGTGCCAGCAGTTCCCACCGTGATAGCCGATCAAAACTATACAATGAGCAGTTCTTC. It yields the protein CASSSHRDSRSKLYNEQFF.

This clonotype was found once. V and J are TRBV5-1 and TRBJ1-2; no definite D call. V lost 5 bases and J lost 1, with 12 bases in between. Germline-derived CDR1 and CDR2 are SGHRS and YFSETQ. The CDR3 extends over 14 amino acids. CDR3 sequence reads: CASRPDPFNYGYTF. The CDR3 coding sequence is TGCGCCAGCAGACCAGACCCTTTTAACTATGGCTACACCTTC. Combining the CDR3 with reference TRBV5-1 and TRBJ1-2 gives the whole variable domain KAGVTQTPRYLIKTRGQQVTLSCSPISGHRSVSWYQQTPGQGLQFLFEYFSETQRNKGNFPGRFSGRQFSNSRSEMNVSTLELGDSALYLCASRPDPFNYGYTFGSGTRLTVV.

This clonotype was recorded only once. The gene calls are TRBV2 and TRBJ2-2; D uncertain. In germline, CDR1 is SNHLY, CDR2 FYNNEI. The CDR3 is 11 residues long. The V and J ends lost 5 bases and 4 bases respectively, with 2 bases between them. The CDR3 loop reads CASSTTGELFF. The CDR3 DNA sequence: TGTGCCAGCAGTACCACCGGGGAGCTGTTTTTT.

The rearrangement links TRBV5-1 to TRBJ2-7; D not certain. Germline CDR1 SGHRS, CDR2 YFSETQ. The CDR3 consists of 13 residues. V lost 4 bases and J 7 bases, leaving 15 bases between the germline ends. The CDR3 loop reads CASSPIQVGEQYF. In nucleotides, the CDR3 is TGCGCCAGCAGCCCTATCCAGGTCGGGGAGCAGTACTTC.

The gene calls are TRBV28 and TRBJ2-3, with D possibly called TRBD1 or TRBD2 (5 bases each). Looked up from germline, CDR1 is MDHEN and CDR2 is SYDVKM. V dropped 0 bases and J dropped 2 bases, with 15 bases sitting between them. This CDR3 is 17 amino acids long. CDR3 residues: CASSLWGTADSTDTQYF. The CDR3 coding sequence is TGTGCCAGCAGTTTATGGGGGACCGCTGATTCCACAGATACGCAGTATTTT.

This chain uses TRBV6-2 or TRBV6-3 with TRBJ2-1; TRBD1 matches 12 bases. There are 14 residues in the CDR3. Germline CDR1 and CDR2: MNHEY and SVGEGT. CDR3 nucleotides: TGTGCTTCGGTGGGACAGGGGGCTTACAATGAGCAGTTCTTC. Protein product: CASVGQGAYNEQFF.

The V and J genes are TRBV30 and TRBJ2-1; 9 bases fit TRBD1. This CDR3 comprises 15 residues. Trimming at V came to 7 bases and at J to 1 base, leaving 8 bases not matched to a gene. Germline CDR1 GTSNPN, CDR2 SVGIG (reference sequence). The CDR3 DNA reads TGTGCCTATACAGGGGGCACTGGGTCCTACAATGAGCAGTTCTTC. It codes for CAYTGGTGSYNEQFF.

This chain joins TRBV5-1 and TRBJ2-5; D is ambiguous. The V end was cut by 7 bases, the J end by 5 bases, with 15 bases between. CDR1 and CDR2 from the germline V gene are SGHRS and YFSETQ. The length of the CDR3 is 13 residues. The CDR3 reads CASRTQTRETQYF. The CDR3 DNA follows: TGCGCCAGCCGAACACAGACTCGGGAGACCCAGTACTTC.

Only one count was recorded for this clonotype. CDR3 loop: CASSLAGTTNYGYTF. As DNA, the CDR3 is TGCGCCAGCAGCTTGGCAGGTACTACTAACTATGGCTACACCTTC. The chain couples TRBV5-1 to TRBJ1-2; D gene unclear. The germline CDR1 and CDR2 sequences are SGHRS and YFSETQ. CDR3 length: 15 residues. V gave up 0 bases and J gave up 0 bases, with 9 bases separating them.

The rearrangement joins TRBV19 to TRBJ1-2; D is uncertain. The CDR3 loop spans 15 amino acids. The germline V gene has CDR1 LNHDA and CDR2 SQIVND (reference sequence). Trimming stripped 5 bases from V and 0 bases from J, with 13 bases between. The CDR3 coding sequence is TGTGCCAGTAGTCAAGATTGGGCCACTAACTATGGCTACACCTTC. Its translation is CASSQDWATNYGYTF.